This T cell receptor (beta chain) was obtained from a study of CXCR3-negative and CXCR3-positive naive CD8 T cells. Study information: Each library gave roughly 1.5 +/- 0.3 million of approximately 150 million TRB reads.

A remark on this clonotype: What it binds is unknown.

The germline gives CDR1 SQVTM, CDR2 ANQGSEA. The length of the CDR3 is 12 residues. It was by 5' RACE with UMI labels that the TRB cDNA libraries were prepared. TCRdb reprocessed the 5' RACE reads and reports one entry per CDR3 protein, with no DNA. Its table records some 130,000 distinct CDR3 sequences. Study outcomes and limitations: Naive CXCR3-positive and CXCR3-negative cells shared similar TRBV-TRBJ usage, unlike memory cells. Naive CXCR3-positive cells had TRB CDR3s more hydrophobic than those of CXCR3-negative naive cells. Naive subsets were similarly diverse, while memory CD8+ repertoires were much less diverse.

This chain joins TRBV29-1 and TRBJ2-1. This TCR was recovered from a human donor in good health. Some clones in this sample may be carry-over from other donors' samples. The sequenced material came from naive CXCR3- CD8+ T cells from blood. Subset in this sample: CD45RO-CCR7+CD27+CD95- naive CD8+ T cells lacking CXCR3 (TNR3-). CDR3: CSVVRSGNEQFF.